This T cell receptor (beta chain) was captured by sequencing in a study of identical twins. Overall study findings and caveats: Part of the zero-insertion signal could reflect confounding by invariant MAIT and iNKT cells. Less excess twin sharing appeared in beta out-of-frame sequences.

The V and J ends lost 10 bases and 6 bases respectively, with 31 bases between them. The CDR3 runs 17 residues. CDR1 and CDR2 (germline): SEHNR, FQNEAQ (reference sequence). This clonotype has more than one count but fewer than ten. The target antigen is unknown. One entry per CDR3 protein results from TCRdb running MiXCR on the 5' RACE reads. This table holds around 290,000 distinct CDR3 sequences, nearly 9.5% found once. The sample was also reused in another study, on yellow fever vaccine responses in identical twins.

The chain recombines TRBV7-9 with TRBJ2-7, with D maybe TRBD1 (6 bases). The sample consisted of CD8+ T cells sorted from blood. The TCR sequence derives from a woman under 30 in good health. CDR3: CATRSPDWVVDSGEQYF. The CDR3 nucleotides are TGTGCCACCCGATCGCCGGACTGGGTAGTGGACAGTGGCGAGCAGTACTTC.